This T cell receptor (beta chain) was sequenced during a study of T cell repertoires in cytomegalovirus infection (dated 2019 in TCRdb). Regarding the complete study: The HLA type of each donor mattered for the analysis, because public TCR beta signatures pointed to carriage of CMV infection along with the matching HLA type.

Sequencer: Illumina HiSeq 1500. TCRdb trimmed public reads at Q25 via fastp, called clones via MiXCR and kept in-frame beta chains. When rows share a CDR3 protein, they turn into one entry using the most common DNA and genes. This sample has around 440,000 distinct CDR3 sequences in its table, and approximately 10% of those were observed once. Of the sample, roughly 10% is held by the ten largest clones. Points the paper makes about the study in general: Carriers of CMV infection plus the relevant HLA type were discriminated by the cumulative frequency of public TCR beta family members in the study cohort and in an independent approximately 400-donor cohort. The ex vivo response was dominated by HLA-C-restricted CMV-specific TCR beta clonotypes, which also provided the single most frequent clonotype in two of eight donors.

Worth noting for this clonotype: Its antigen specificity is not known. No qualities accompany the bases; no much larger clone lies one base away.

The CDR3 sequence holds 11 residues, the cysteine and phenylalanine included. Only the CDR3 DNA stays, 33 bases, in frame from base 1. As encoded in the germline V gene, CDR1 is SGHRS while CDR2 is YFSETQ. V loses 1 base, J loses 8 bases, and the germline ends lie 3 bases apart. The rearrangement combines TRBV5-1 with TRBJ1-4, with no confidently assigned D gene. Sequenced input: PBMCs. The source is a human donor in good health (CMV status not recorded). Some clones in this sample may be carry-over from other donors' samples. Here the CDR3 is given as CASSLPEKLFF. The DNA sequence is TGCGCCAGCAGCTTGCCCGAAAAACTGTTTTTT.